The 18 T cell receptor beta chains in this list originate from one sample, sequenced in a study of T-cell memory formation after mild COVID-19. TCRdb reprocessed the 5' RACE reads with MiXCR, giving one entry per CDR3 protein. The data show roughly 350,000 distinct CDR3 sequences, roughly an eighth seen once. Input material: PBMCs or a T cell subset sorted from them (not recorded which). The receptors originated from a man aged 18 to 30 who had mild COVID-19 (a few samples of this study predate the infection). Cell type and time point are not known.

The table lists this clonotype with a few counts. The V and J genes are TRBV7-9 and TRBJ2-1; 14 nucleotides line up with TRBD2. The CDR3 has 18 residues. Looked up from germline, CDR1 is SEHNR and CDR2 is FQNEAQ (reference sequence). With V trimmed by 5 bases and J by 6 bases, 12 bases remained unmatched. The CDR3 DNA sequence: TGTGCCAGCAGCCGCGGGACTAGCGGGGGCGCTAGGGCCAATGAGCAGTTCTTC. This translates into CASSRGTSGGARANEQFF.

The chain carries TRBV18 and TRBJ1-1; D gene unclear. Trimming took off 4 bases at V and 1 base at J, with 4 bases between the two ends. Germline-derived CDR1 and CDR2 are KGHSH and LQKENI. The CDR3 length is 12 residues. CDR3 in amino acids: CASSRPNTEAFF. The DNA of the CDR3 is TGTGCCAGCTCACGACCGAACACTGAAGCTTTCTTT. The full variable domain, in which reference TRBV18 and TRBJ1-1 provide the parts outside the CDR3, is NAGVMQNPRHLVRRRGQEARLRCSPMKGHSHVYWYRQLPEEGLKFMVYLQKENIIDESGMPKERFSAEFPKEGPSILRIQQVVRGDSAAYFCASSRPNTEAFFGQGTRLTVV.

V and J are TRBV20-1 and TRBJ2-1; D is perhaps TRBD2 (6 bases). The ends were cut back, 4 bases at V and 8 bases at J, with 15 bases in the middle. This CDR3 spans 13 amino acids. Germline V gives CDR1 DFQATT, CDR2 SNEGSKA (reference sequence). The CDR3 DNA is TGCAGTGCTACCCCACTAGCTAGGGATGAGCAGTTCTTC. This codes for CSATPLARDEQFF.

This CDR3 reads CASSQSAPPNQPQHF. The DNA of the CDR3 is TGTGCCAGCAGCCAATCGGCACCGCCGAATCAGCCCCAGCATTTT. This chain joins TRBV16 and TRBJ1-5; D gene unclear. There are 15 residues in the CDR3. V was shortened by 0 bases and J by 4 bases, with 10 bases between the two germline ends. Germline CDR1 reads KGHSY; CDR2 reads FQNENV.

In DNA, the CDR3 is TGTGCCAGCAGCTTAGTGGCAGCGTGGCAAGAGACCCAGTACTTC. Its translation: CASSLVAAWQETQYF. The rearrangement uses TRBV11-2 and TRBJ2-5; D not resolved. The V end was cut by 1 base, the J end by 2 bases, with 11 bases between. The CDR3 is 15 residues long. CDR1 is SGHAT, CDR2 FQNNGV, per germline.

In this sample, this clonotype turned up a few times. The chain employs TRBV7-6 and TRBJ2-3, with a weak D call TRBD2 (5 bases). This CDR3 has 22 amino acids. Per germline, CDR1 SGHVS and CDR2 FNYEAQ. The V and J ends lost 0 bases and 0 bases respectively, with 28 bases between them. The chain's CDR3 is CASSLAYLSLSGELSSTDTQYF. In DNA form, the CDR3 reads TGTGCCAGCAGCTTAGCGTATCTTTCGTTGAGCGGAGAACTCTCTAGCACAGATACGCAGTATTTT.

This clonotype was detected only a few times. J is TRBJ2-3 and V is TRBV14; D unclear. This CDR3 is 20 amino acids long. CDR1 SGHDN and CDR2 FVKESK come from the germline V gene. The V end was cut by 0 bases, the J end by 1 base, with 23 bases between. The CDR3 reads CASSQDRADAVRLRTDTQYF. CDR3 coding DNA: TGTGCCAGCAGCCAAGATAGGGCCGATGCAGTCCGTCTCCGCACAGATACGCAGTATTTT.

The V call is TRBV10-3, the J call TRBJ2-5; 13 nucleotides align to TRBD2. CDR1 and CDR2 (germline): ENHRY, SYGVKD. This CDR3 is built from 15 residues. The V and J ends lost 10 bases and 1 base, in that order; junction bases with no gene match: 6. CDR3 DNA sequence: TGTGCCACCCGAGGACTAGCGGGGGCCCAAGAGACCCAGTACTTC. Its protein product is CATRGLAGAQETQYF.

In this sample, this clonotype turned up many times. The rearrangement links TRBV20-1 to TRBJ1-5, with D possibly TRBD1 on 5 matching bases. Trimming left V 0 bases short and J 6 bases short, with 9 bases between. The CDR3 runs 13 residues. Germline V lookup: CDR1 DFQATT, CDR2 SNEGSKA (reference sequence). CDR3 sequence reads: CSAREGLAQPQHF. CDR3 nucleotide sequence: TGCAGTGCTAGAGAGGGGCTAGCTCAGCCCCAGCATTTT.

This clonotype appeared a few times. The rearrangement uses TRBV7-8 and TRBJ2-7, with TRBD2 identical over 7 bases. CDR3 size: 16 residues. CDR1 and CDR2 (germline): SGHVS, FQNEAQ. The J segment lost 4 bases and the V segment lost 1 base, leaving 10 bases of the junction unmatched. The CDR3 loop reads CASSLGSGGSYYEQYV. The CDR3 DNA reads as TGTGCCAGCAGCTTAGGGTCCGGGGGGAGCTATTACGAGCAGTACGTC.

The chain's CDR3 is CASSLRTGSSYNEQFF. Here the CDR3 DNA reads TGTGCCAGCAGTCTACGGACGGGGAGCTCCTACAATGAGCAGTTCTTC. The rearrangement links TRBV27 to TRBJ2-1; D is possibly TRBD2 (5 bases). The ends were cut back, 5 bases at V and 0 bases at J, with 14 bases in the middle. Per germline, CDR1 MNHEY and CDR2 SMNVEV (reference sequence). The CDR3 extends over 16 amino acids.

This clonotype turned up a few times. The rearrangement uses TRBV10-3 and TRBJ1-4, with TRBD1 as a possible D gene (5 bases). The CDR3 is 19 residues long. Trimming took off 0 bases at V and 3 bases at J, with 20 bases between the two ends. Germline-derived CDR1 and CDR2 are ENHRY and SYGVKD. In DNA form, the CDR3 reads TGTGCCATCAGTGAGTCCTGGGCCCGATCAGGAGGGGCTAATGAAAAACTGTTTTTT. This sequence encodes CAISESWARSGGANEKLFF.

This clonotype was observed a handful of times. The chain carries TRBV5-1 and TRBJ1-1; D is unclear. The V end was cut by 7 bases, the J end by 4 bases, with 14 bases between. Germline CDR1 SGHRS, CDR2 YFSETQ. This CDR3 spans 13 amino acids. The chain's CDR3 is CASPRVLGTEAFF. The CDR3 region has the DNA TGCGCCAGCCCTAGGGTGTTAGGCACTGAAGCTTTCTTT.

A few counts support this clonotype. V and J are TRBV5-1 and TRBJ1-3; D not resolved. Germline-derived CDR1 and CDR2 are SGHRS and YFSETQ. Deletions cut 1 base from V and 0 bases from J, with 11 bases between. The CDR3 extends over 16 amino acids. CDR3 residues: CASSLWAGPSGNTIYF. The CDR3 bases are TGCGCCAGCAGCTTGTGGGCAGGCCCCTCTGGAAACACCATATATTTT. Supplemented by reference TRBV5-1 and TRBJ1-3, the full variable domain reads KAGVTQTPRYLIKTRGQQVTLSCSPISGHRSVSWYQQTPGQGLQFLFEYFSETQRNKGNFPGRFSGRQFSNSRSEMNVSTLELGDSALYLCASSLWAGPSGNTIYFGEGSWLTVV.

This clonotype was counted many times. The junction does not match germline at one end; this may be a read error. This chain links TRBV12-3 or TRBV12-4 with TRBJ2-7; 10 nucleotides line up with TRBD1. The CDR3 is made up of 14 amino acids. CDR3 nucleotides: TGTGCCAGCAGGCGACCGGGACAGGGGACGTCTTGTGCGTTC. It yields the protein CASRRPGQGTSCAF.

This clonotype was observed many times. CDR3 residues: CASSLRDIQYF. CDR3 nucleotide sequence: TGTGCCAGCAGTTTAAGGGACATTCAGTACTTC. The chain has TRBV12-3 or TRBV12-4 and TRBJ2-4; unclear D gene. V was cut by 2 bases and J by 8 bases, with 4 bases left in between. The CDR3 extends over 11 amino acids.

This clonotype was found many times. The CDR3 loop reads CASSKRADSYNEQFF. In nucleotides, the CDR3 is TGTGCCAGCAGCAAAAGGGCCGACAGTTACAATGAGCAGTTCTTC. The rearrangement uses TRBV3-1 and TRBJ2-1; D perhaps matches TRBD1 (5 bases). Germline CDR1 is LGHDT and CDR2 is YNNKEL (reference sequence). Between the trimmed V and J ends, which lost 5 bases and 4 bases, there was a span of 15 bases. This CDR3 comprises 15 residues.

This clonotype was seen only a few times. The V and J genes are TRBV10-3 and TRBJ1-1; weak D call: TRBD1 (6 bases). CDR3 size: 12 residues. The germline V and J ends were trimmed by 8 bases and 8 bases, with 15 bases remaining between them. Germline-derived CDR1 and CDR2 are ENHRY and SYGVKD. The CDR3 DNA reads as TGTGCCATCGGGAGTGGGGGCATCGAAGCTTTCTTT. Its protein product is CAIGSGGIEAFF.